The 6 T cell receptor beta chains given below trace back to one sample, sequenced in a study of blood T cell repertoires in COVID-19. Clones were sequenced by immunoSEQ multiplex PCR, and TCRdb holds only the in-frame ones, with some missing. Of tens of thousands of clones listed, 90% are singletons. The material sequenced was peripheral blood. The receptors come from an elderly woman with acute or convalescent COVID-19.

V and J are TRBV6-5 and TRBJ2-2; D ambiguous. CDR3 length: 15 amino acids. V lost 8 bases, J lost 4 bases, and 17 bases lay in between. Germline loops: CDR1 MNHEY, CDR2 SVGAGI. For the CDR3, the DNA is TGTGCCAGCCCAAGGCGGTCTTCGGGCACCGGGGAGCTGTTTTTT. This codes for CASPRRSSGTGELFF.

V gene TRBV10-2 combines with J gene TRBJ1-2; 8 bases are a match to TRBD1. Trimming cost V 7 bases and J 3 bases; bases outside gene matches: 7. This CDR3 contains 14 residues. Per germline, CDR1 WSHSY and CDR2 SAAADI. In DNA form, the CDR3 reads TGCGCCAGCAACACTCTACAGGGGGACTATGGCTACACCTTC. It specifies CASNTLQGDYGYTF.

The chain uses TRBV5-8 and TRBJ1-4; 7 bases agree with TRBD1. CDR3 length: 14 residues. Looked up from germline, CDR1 is SGHTS and CDR2 is YDEGEE. V lost 0 bases to trimming and J lost 8 bases; unmatched junction nucleotides: 4. CDR3 coding DNA: TGTGCCAGCAGCTTGGGTCAGGGGGTAGAAAAACTGTTTTTT. Its translation is CASSLGQGVEKLFF.

The chain joins TRBV27 to TRBJ1-1, with D possibly matching TRBD1 (5 bases). Trimming removed 1 base at V and 1 base at J, with 7 bases between. There are 14 residues in the CDR3. Germline CDR1 reads MNHEY; CDR2 reads SMNVEV (reference sequence). The CDR3, as DNA: TGTGCCAGCAGTTTATGGACAACGAACACTGAAGCTTTCTTT. Protein sequence: CASSLWTTNTEAFF.

CDR3 protein: CASSYARGAAGNTIYF. The CDR3, as DNA: TGTGCCAGCAGTTACGCGCGGGGGGCGGCTGGAAACACCATATATTTT. The chain uses TRBV6-2 or TRBV6-3 and TRBJ1-3; the D gene is possibly TRBD1 (6 bases). The V and J ends lost 2 bases and 2 bases respectively, with 13 bases between them. This CDR3 has 16 residues. Germline-derived CDR1 and CDR2 are MNHEY and SVGEGT.

The chain is built from TRBV2 and TRBJ2-4; D ambiguous. CDR3 length: 16 amino acids. V lost 1 base and J lost 1, with 11 bases in between. Looked up from germline, CDR1 is SNHLY and CDR2 is FYNNEI. In nucleotides, the CDR3 is TGTGCCAGCAGTGAAGGACTGTACCGCGCCAAAAACATTCAGTACTTC. It translates to CASSEGLYRAKNIQYF.